A selection of T cell receptor beta chains follows, all from one sample in a study of cytomegalovirus exposure and HLA in healthy donors. TCRdb keeps only in-frame clones here, not all; method: immunoSEQ multiplex PCR. The sample shows about 140,000 clones, 73% of them seen only once. The sample consisted of PBMCs. These receptors came from a human donor in good health. The CDR3 runs from the conserved cysteine through the conserved F or W. D genes are given only for firm matches.

j_call: TRBJ2-2; v_call: TRBV2; d_call: NA; cdr3_aa: CASPEPNTGELFF
j_call: TRBJ2-1; v_call: TRBV19; d_call: TRBD1; cdr3_aa: CASSPWDREGQFF
j_call: TRBJ2-5; v_call: TRBV6-1; d_call: NA; cdr3_aa: CASTGQFWGQETQYF
j_call: TRBJ1-6; v_call: TRBV13; d_call: NA; cdr3_aa: CASSLGSSYNSPLHF
j_call: TRBJ2-1; v_call: TRBV7-9; d_call: NA; cdr3_aa: CASSTQVWEASYNEQFF
j_call: TRBJ1-1; v_call: TRBV6-1; d_call: TRBD1; cdr3_aa: CASDRDRLDTEAFF
j_call: TRBJ1-1; v_call: TRBV5-1; d_call: TRBD1; cdr3_aa: CASSFPGQGLSGAFF
j_call: TRBJ2-6; v_call: TRBV7-6; d_call: NA; cdr3_aa: CASSTGANVLTF
j_call: TRBJ2-5; v_call: TRBV7-8; d_call: TRBD2; cdr3_aa: CASSHLGTSDPQETQYF
j_call: TRBJ2-7; v_call: TRBV18; d_call: NA; cdr3_aa: CASSPPGLAPKDSQYF
j_call: TRBJ2-7; v_call: TRBV18; d_call: TRBD2; cdr3_aa: CASSPTGLAGVREQYF
j_call: TRBJ1-3; v_call: TRBV14; d_call: NA; cdr3_aa: CASSRPGGARDSGNTIYF
j_call: TRBJ2-7; v_call: TRBV6-1; d_call: TRBD1; cdr3_aa: CASSELRTGYGEQYF